Listed below are T cell receptor beta chains from one sample, sequenced in a study of T cell responses to AZD1222 COVID-19 vaccine. Sequencing was performed with immunoSEQ multiplex PCR; in TCRdb, only in-frame clones are kept and a portion is missing. The sample gives 100,000 to 150,000 clones, more than 85% of which show up once; approximately 2.5% is in the top ten. This specimen was peripheral blood, taken on day 0 of AZD1222 vaccination. These receptors were collected from an adult in good health. Both conserved end residues are trimmed from each CDR3. D genes are given only for firm matches.

d_call: NA
v_call: TRBV12-3/TRBV12-4
j_call: TRBJ1-5
cdr3_aa: ASSRTGHQPQH

d_call: TRBD2
v_call: TRBV4-1
j_call: TRBJ2-7
cdr3_aa: ASSQRLGLAGGMGSYEQY

d_call: NA
v_call: TRBV19
j_call: TRBJ2-3
cdr3_aa: ASNPGSTDTQY

d_call: NA
v_call: TRBV27
j_call: TRBJ2-7
cdr3_aa: ASSLSGQGGEQY

d_call: NA
v_call: TRBV12-3/TRBV12-4
j_call: TRBJ1-2
cdr3_aa: ASSGQRGYGYT

d_call: NA
v_call: TRBV27
j_call: TRBJ1-1
cdr3_aa: ASSFGPGQEAF

d_call: TRBD1
v_call: TRBV5-1
j_call: TRBJ2-2
cdr3_aa: ASSRQGENTGELF

d_call: NA
v_call: TRBV5-1
j_call: TRBJ1-3
cdr3_aa: ASSKTVSGNTIY

d_call: NA
v_call: TRBV29-1
j_call: TRBJ2-5
cdr3_aa: SAEGLRAETQY

d_call: NA
v_call: TRBV5-1
j_call: TRBJ1-6
cdr3_aa: ASSLGASSYNSPLH

d_call: NA
v_call: TRBV5-6
j_call: TRBJ2-1
cdr3_aa: ASSWGRWSYNEQF

d_call: NA
v_call: TRBV6-1
j_call: TRBJ2-7
cdr3_aa: ASSEGGPIISYEQY

d_call: NA
v_call: TRBV24-1
j_call: TRBJ2-2
cdr3_aa: ATSETPGLTLNTGELF

d_call: NA
v_call: TRBV20-1
j_call: TRBJ1-2
cdr3_aa: SALQGAGYT

d_call: NA
v_call: TRBV27
j_call: TRBJ1-2
cdr3_aa: ASSPEATLNYGYT

d_call: TRBD1
v_call: TRBV9
j_call: TRBJ1-2
cdr3_aa: ASSPQVDRSYGYT

d_call: NA
v_call: TRBV2
j_call: TRBJ1-6
cdr3_aa: ASSAGFPSPLH

d_call: NA
v_call: TRBV7-2
j_call: TRBJ2-7
cdr3_aa: ASSLQPQPTYEQY

d_call: NA
v_call: TRBV6-4
j_call: TRBJ2-1
cdr3_aa: ASSDGGVTSNEQF

d_call: NA
v_call: TRBV27
j_call: TRBJ2-1
cdr3_aa: ASSPFGGKGAYNEQF

d_call: NA
v_call: TRBV12-3/TRBV12-4
j_call: TRBJ1-2
cdr3_aa: ASRHRRGYT

d_call: NA
v_call: TRBV5-1
j_call: TRBJ1-1
cdr3_aa: ASSFGQFGTEAF

d_call: TRBD2
v_call: TRBV6-5
j_call: TRBJ2-7
cdr3_aa: ASSSPGGVHEQY

d_call: NA
v_call: TRBV11-2
j_call: TRBJ1-1
cdr3_aa: ASSFHGGMEAF

d_call: TRBD1
v_call: TRBV5-5
j_call: TRBJ2-7
cdr3_aa: ASLEGQGYHEQY

d_call: NA
v_call: TRBV6-2/TRBV6-3
j_call: TRBJ2-7
cdr3_aa: ASSWSGTPYEQY

d_call: NA
v_call: TRBV29-1
j_call: TRBJ2-7
cdr3_aa: SGRLGYEQY

d_call: TRBD1
v_call: TRBV7-2
j_call: TRBJ1-4
cdr3_aa: ATATGSDEKLF

d_call: NA
v_call: TRBV4-3
j_call: TRBJ2-5
cdr3_aa: ASSQDTSNEETQY

d_call: TRBD1
v_call: TRBV6-5
j_call: TRBJ1-4
cdr3_aa: ASSRRGLTNEKLF

d_call: TRBD1
v_call: TRBV15
j_call: TRBJ1-3
cdr3_aa: ATSSRDRGRGNTIY

d_call: NA
v_call: TRBV7-9
j_call: TRBJ2-1
cdr3_aa: ASSPPGNEQF

d_call: NA
v_call: TRBV19
j_call: TRBJ1-5
cdr3_aa: ASSIGGLLNQPQH

d_call: NA
v_call: TRBV2
j_call: TRBJ1-3
cdr3_aa: ASSEYEAYTIY

d_call: NA
v_call: TRBV4-3
j_call: TRBJ2-7
cdr3_aa: ASSQDLGRAYEQY

d_call: TRBD2
v_call: TRBV5-1
j_call: TRBJ2-1
cdr3_aa: ASTASGVSYNEQF

d_call: TRBD2
v_call: TRBV9
j_call: TRBJ2-1
cdr3_aa: ASSVVARAGVKNEQF

d_call: NA
v_call: TRBV12-5
j_call: TRBJ2-5
cdr3_aa: ASGFGETQY

d_call: NA
v_call: TRBV7-6
j_call: TRBJ2-7
cdr3_aa: ASSLEIATVGGEQY

d_call: NA
v_call: TRBV5-4
j_call: TRBJ2-1
cdr3_aa: ASSGRGSSPLGNEQF

d_call: NA
v_call: TRBV5-5
j_call: TRBJ1-5
cdr3_aa: ASSLQAAGRGQPQH

d_call: TRBD1
v_call: TRBV20-1
j_call: TRBJ2-1
cdr3_aa: SARGTDEQF

d_call: NA
v_call: TRBV6-1
j_call: TRBJ2-2
cdr3_aa: ASSEAGGEQLWGPTGELF

d_call: NA
v_call: TRBV7-9
j_call: TRBJ1-1
cdr3_aa: ASSLSQNTEAF

d_call: NA
v_call: TRBV7-2
j_call: TRBJ1-1
cdr3_aa: ASSSQGFGTEAF

d_call: TRBD1
v_call: TRBV29-1
j_call: TRBJ2-7
cdr3_aa: SGTDRGFYEQY

d_call: NA
v_call: TRBV5-1
j_call: TRBJ2-7
cdr3_aa: ASSSETVSYEQY

d_call: TRBD1
v_call: TRBV6-6
j_call: TRBJ1-2
cdr3_aa: ASSYSAPGTGVGYT

d_call: TRBD1
v_call: TRBV9
j_call: TRBJ2-3
cdr3_aa: ASSAQGQGAGDTQY

d_call: NA
v_call: TRBV11-3
j_call: TRBJ2-7
cdr3_aa: ASSPRSGEQY

d_call: NA
v_call: TRBV11-2
j_call: TRBJ2-3
cdr3_aa: ASSPRTREDTDTQY

d_call: NA
v_call: TRBV19
j_call: TRBJ2-3
cdr3_aa: ASSIGRSNTDTQY

d_call: NA
v_call: TRBV15
j_call: TRBJ1-6
cdr3_aa: ATSGGFNSPLH